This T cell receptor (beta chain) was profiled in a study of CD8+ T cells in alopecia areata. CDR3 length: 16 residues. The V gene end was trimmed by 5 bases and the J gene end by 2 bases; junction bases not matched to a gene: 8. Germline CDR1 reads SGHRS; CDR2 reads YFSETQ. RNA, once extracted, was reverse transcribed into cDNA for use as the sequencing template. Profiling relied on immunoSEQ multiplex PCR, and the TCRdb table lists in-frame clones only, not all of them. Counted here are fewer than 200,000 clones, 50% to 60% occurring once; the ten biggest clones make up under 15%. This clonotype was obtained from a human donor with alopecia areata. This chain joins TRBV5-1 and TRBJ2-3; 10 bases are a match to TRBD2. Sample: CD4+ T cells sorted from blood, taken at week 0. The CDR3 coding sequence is TGCGCCAGCAGGCCTTCAGCGGGGGGGTCCACAGATACGCAGTATTTT. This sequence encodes CASRPSAGGSTDTQYF.